The 2 T cell receptor beta chains in this list originate from one sample, sequenced in a study of blood T cell repertoires in COVID-19. Generated by immunoSEQ multiplex PCR, the TCRdb table keeps only in-frame clones and is missing some. The table has some 240,000 clones, about four fifths seen once. Input material: PBMCs or T cells enriched from blood (not recorded which). The receptors shown here come from a middle-aged man who had recovered from COVID-19.

The rearrangement uses TRBV5-5 and TRBJ2-7, with 7 bases aligning to TRBD2. This CDR3 has 16 residues. Per germline, CDR1 SGHKS and CDR2 YYEKEE (reference sequence). V was pared by 3 bases and J by 3 bases, with 12 bases of the junction left unmatched. CDR3 DNA sequence: TGTGCCAGCAGCTCCGGACTAGGAGGTAACCTCTACGAGCAGTACTTC. Translated, it gives CASSSGLGGNLYEQYF.

The V gene is TRBV9, the J gene TRBJ1-4, with a possible D match to TRBD1 (6 bases). The germline V gene has CDR1 SGDLS and CDR2 YYNGEE. The length of the CDR3 is 13 residues. Between the trimmed V and J ends, which lost 3 bases and 6 bases, there was a span of 9 bases. The CDR3 spells CASSEGTHEKLFF. CDR3 nucleotides: TGTGCCAGCAGCGAGGGGACACATGAAAAACTGTTTTTT.